The source of this TCR beta chain is a study of Tregs in tolerant kidney transplant recipients. The CDR3 length is 12 residues. Germline lookup yields CDR1 DFQATT and CDR2 SNEGSKA (reference sequence). Clones were read by immunoSEQ multiplex PCR, and TCRdb kept only the in-frame ones, dropping some. The table lists about 2,000 clones. After about 6 days with irradiated graft donor PBMCs, CFSE-labeled recipient PBMCs were FACS-sorted. To note about this clone: Its antigen is undetermined. Read sequence stops 3 residues before the CDR3 end, and the germline J gene provides the missing end.

This TCR was recovered from a human patient who received a combined kidney and bone marrow transplant. This material consisted of CD4+ T cells from blood cultured with allogeneic cells, taken before the transplant. V is TRBV20-1 and J is TRBJ2-7; 10 bases fit TRBD1. The CDR3 bases that were read are TGCAGGGGGGGACAGGGGTCCCACGAG. Protein: CRGGQGSHE. The entire CDR3 sequence reads CRGGQGSHEQYF.